A selection of T cell receptor beta chains follows, all from one sample in a study of T cell repertoires in cytomegalovirus infection. TCRdb re-called the reads with MiXCR, one entry per CDR3 protein. This sample yields roughly 280,000 distinct CDR3 sequences, of which roughly 10% are seen a single time; about 15% belongs to the top ten. Material: PBMCs. The source is a human donor in good health (CMV status not recorded). Some clones in this sample may be carry-over from other donors' samples. The CDR3 runs from the conserved cysteine through the conserved F or W. The order of the fields is CDR3 length, D gene, J gene, V gene, clone size, CDR3 DNA, CDR3 protein. A D gene is named only where the DNA matches it firmly. Size values are once, few and many counts, or a class for expanded clones, and some rows have none.

>13|TRBD1|TRBJ2-7|TRBV12-3/TRBV12-4|few
TGTGCCAGCAGACAGGGGGTCTCCTACGAGCAGTACTTC
CASRQGVSYEQYF
>14|-|TRBJ2-2|TRBV20-1|-
TGCAGTGCTAGACCGGCGGGACGCACCGGGGAGCTGTTTTTT
CSARPAGRTGELFF
>15|-|TRBJ1-5|TRBV5-5|many
TGTGCCAGCAGCCCAGGTCGGTTTCGGAATCAGCCCCAGCATTTT
CASSPGRFRNQPQHF
>14|-|TRBJ2-2|TRBV9|few
TGTGCCAGCAGTAAGGGAGGGAACACCGGGGAGCTGTTTTTT
CASSKGGNTGELFF
>14|-|TRBJ2-7|TRBV7-2|many
TGTGCCAGCAGCTTAGAGGGGTCTGTCATCGAGCAGTACTTC
CASSLEGSVIEQYF
>13|TRBD1|TRBJ2-7|TRBV7-2|many
TGTGCCAGCAGCTCGGACAGGGGGTACGAGCAGTACTTC
CASSSDRGYEQYF
>14|-|TRBJ2-2|TRBV7-2|few
TGTGCCAGCACCCAGACAGGGAGGGCCGGGGAGCTGTTTTTT
CASTQTGRAGELFF
>16|-|TRBJ2-5|TRBV7-8|many
TGTGCCAGCAGCAAGTGGACACGGGCCGCGTCCGAGACCCAGTACTTC
CASSKWTRAASETQYF
>15|TRBD2|TRBJ2-3|TRBV7-2|many
TGTGCCAGCAGATCACTAGCGCCTGTCACAGATACGCAGTATTTT
CASRSLAPVTDTQYF
>15|-|TRBJ1-2|TRBV7-9|many
TGTGCCAGCAGCCTACGAAAATCGGCTAACTATGGCTACACCTTC
CASSLRKSANYGYTF
>16|-|TRBJ2-2|TRBV20-1|many
TGCAGTGCTAGACCCAGGGGCTCAGAGCGGTTCGGGGAGCTGTTTTTT
CSARPRGSERFGELFF
>15|-|TRBJ1-5|TRBV12-3/TRBV12-4|many
TGTGCCAGCAGTTTGTCGGGGACCCTCAATCAGCCCCAGCATTTT
CASSLSGTLNQPQHF
>15|TRBD2|TRBJ2-7|TRBV10-3|-
TGTGCCATCAGTGAAGGCGGGGGAAACTCCTACGAGCAGTACTTC
CAISEGGGNSYEQYF
>16|TRBD1|TRBJ1-2|TRBV6-2/TRBV6-3|many
TGTGCCAGCAGTTACACATACAGGGGGCGGCGAGATGGCTACACCTTC
CASSYTYRGRRDGYTF
>13|-|TRBJ1-2|TRBV12-3/TRBV12-4|many
TGTGCCAGCACCCAAGCGGTCTCCTATGGCTACACCTTC
CASTQAVSYGYTF
>10|-|TRBJ2-7|TRBV28|many
TGTGCCACCGGGGCCGGACGGCAGTACTTC
CATGAGRQYF
>13|-|TRBJ2-1|TRBV7-7|many
TGTGCTAGCAGCCCGCTGGGCTACAATGAGCAGTTCTTC
CASSPLGYNEQFF
>14|-|TRBJ2-3|TRBV7-3|many
TGTGCCAGCAGCCACGGGTCCAGCACAGATACGCAGTATTTT
CASSHGSSTDTQYF
>16|TRBD2|TRBJ2-3|TRBV15|few
TGTGCCACCAGCAAAGGCACTGCGGGGGGGACAGATACGCAGTATTTT
CATSKGTAGGTDTQYF
>17|TRBD2|TRBJ2-1|TRBV9|-
TGTGCCAGCAGCGTTTACCCTGGGGCGGGGGGAAACAATGAGCAGTTCTTC
CASSVYPGAGGNNEQFF
>14|-|TRBJ1-2|TRBV28|few
TGTGCCAGCAGTTTTCAGGGTCGGAACTATGGCTACACCTTC
CASSFQGRNYGYTF
>15|-|TRBJ2-3|TRBV2|many
TGTGCCAGCAGCTTCGGAGGGGGGCTGTTAGATACGCAGTATTTT
CASSFGGGLLDTQYF
>13|TRBD1|TRBJ1-1|TRBV19|-
TGTGCCAGTAGCCAACAGGGGTTCACTGAAGCTTTCTTT
CASSQQGFTEAFF
>15|TRBD1|TRBJ2-3|TRBV7-2|many
TGTGCCAGCAGCCGCGGGACAGGGACTCTAAATACGCAGTATTTT
CASSRGTGTLNTQYF
>13|-|TRBJ1-2|TRBV7-9|many
TGTGCCAGCAGCACCGGGACAAGCTATGGCTACACCTTC
CASSTGTSYGYTF
>15|TRBD2|TRBJ2-7|TRBV7-2|many
TGTGCCAGCAGCTTAGGGACTAGCGGGAGGGACGAGCAGTACTTC
CASSLGTSGRDEQYF